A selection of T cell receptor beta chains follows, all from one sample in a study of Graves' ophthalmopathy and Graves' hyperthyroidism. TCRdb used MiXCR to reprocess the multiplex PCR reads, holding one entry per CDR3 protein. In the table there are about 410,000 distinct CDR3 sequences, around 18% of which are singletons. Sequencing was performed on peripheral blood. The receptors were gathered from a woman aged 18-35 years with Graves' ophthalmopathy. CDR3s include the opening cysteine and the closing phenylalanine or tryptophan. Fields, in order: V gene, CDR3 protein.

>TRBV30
CAWSAGVNYGYTF
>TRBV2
CASSGSGGDYEQYF
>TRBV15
CATSREVGRGRMDEQYF
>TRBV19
CASSGGLISGANVLTF
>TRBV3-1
CASSPYGTATGSYEQYF
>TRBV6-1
CASSRGGGTGNTIYF
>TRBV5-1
CASSLLGAGNTEAFF
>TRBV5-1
CASSDRDRGREQYF
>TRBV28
CASSPRVLQETQYF
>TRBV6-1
CASSGGTFEAFF
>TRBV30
CACSAMGGNQPQHF
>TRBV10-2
CASSGHRARGQPQHF
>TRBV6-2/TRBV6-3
CASSSSGLPGNQPQHF
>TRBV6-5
CASPSFGNTIYF
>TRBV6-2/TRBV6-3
CASSYSTRETQYF
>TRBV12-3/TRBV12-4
CASSLTGQNSGNTIYF
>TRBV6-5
CASSYSWQGNTEAFF
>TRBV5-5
CASSYMQGNTEAFF
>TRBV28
CASRSGPGDTEAFF
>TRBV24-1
CATSALTGDEQYF
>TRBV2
CASSDRATSNQPQHF
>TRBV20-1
CSARETRGYEQYF